Listed below are T cell receptor beta chains from one sample, sequenced in a study of shared clonotypes between healthy human individuals. The table came from immunoSEQ multiplex PCR; TCRdb's copy has only in-frame clones and leaves some out. The sample has about a million clones, 76% seen once. Sequenced sample: memory CD4+ T cells sorted from blood. The source of these receptors is a man between 18 and 35 years old in good health. Both conserved end residues are part of each CDR3. D genes are given only for firm matches. Clone size is shown for a subset of rows, as once, few, many or a class of expanded clone.

TRBJ1-1 TRBV10-1 once TRBD1 14 CASSVDRGLAEAFF TGCGCCAGCAGTGTAGACAGGGGGCTCGCTGAAGCTTTCTTT
TRBJ2-7 TRBV5-1 once TRBD1 13 CASSFGQGGEQYF TGCGCCAGCAGCTTTGGACAGGGGGGTGAGCAGTACTTC
TRBJ1-4 TRBV7-3 NA TRBD1 14 CASSSTGPNEKLFF TGTGCCAGCAGCTCGACAGGGCCTAATGAAAAACTGTTTTTT
TRBJ1-1 TRBV29-1 many NA 13 CSASTEINTEAFF TGCAGCGCCTCGACAGAGATTAACACTGAAGCTTTCTTT
TRBJ2-7 TRBV7-2 once TRBD1 15 CASSLRDRGPYEQYF TGTGCCAGCAGCCTAAGGGACAGGGGGCCCTACGAGCAGTACTTC
TRBJ2-5 TRBV2 NA TRBD2 11 CASRGGETQYF TGTGCCAGCAGGGGAGGGGAGACCCAGTACTTC
TRBJ1-5 TRBV6-1 few NA 11 CASGGNQPQHF TGTGCCAGCGGTGGAAATCAGCCCCAGCATTTT
TRBJ1-2 TRBV13 NA TRBD1 18 CASSSTERPGQGSYGYTF TGTGCCAGCAGCTCGACAGAAAGACCGGGACAGGGGAGCTATGGCTACACCTTC
TRBJ1-1 TRBV28 NA TRBD1 14 CASISGTGYTEAFF TGTGCCAGCATTTCCGGGACAGGGTACACTGAAGCTTTCTTT
TRBJ2-1 TRBV19 many NA 13 CASSPSKGHEQFF TGTGCCAGTAGTCCTAGCAAAGGCCATGAGCAGTTCTTC
TRBJ1-2 TRBV6-6 NA TRBD1 15 CASSSTDRGLAGYTF TGTGCCAGCAGTAGTACCGACAGGGGGCTTGCAGGCTACACCTTC
TRBJ2-3 TRBV7-6 NA NA 13 CASSLTGADTQYF TGTGCCAGCAGCTTAACGGGGGCAGATACGCAGTATTTT
TRBJ1-2 TRBV19 NA TRBD1 16 CASSPRRDRGRDGYTF TGTGCCAGTAGTCCCCGCCGGGACAGGGGGCGAGATGGCTACACCTTC
TRBJ1-4 TRBV14 NA NA 14 CASSPMTGGEKLFF TGTGCCAGCAGCCCTATGACAGGCGGTGAAAAACTGTTTTTT
TRBJ1-1 TRBV6-5 once NA 14 CASKGGWSDTEAFF TGTGCCAGCAAAGGAGGGTGGAGTGACACTGAAGCTTTCTTT
TRBJ2-2 TRBV5-6 NA TRBD2 16 CASSEVAGVNTGELFF TGTGCCAGCAGCGAGGTAGCGGGCGTTAACACCGGGGAGCTGTTTTTT
TRBJ1-2 TRBV10-2 NA TRBD1 13 CASSRDREYGYTF TGCGCCAGCAGCCGGGACAGGGAATATGGCTACACCTTC
TRBJ1-5 TRBV10-1 few TRBD1 12 CASSESTGTEHF TGCGCCAGCAGTGAGTCTACCGGGACAGAGCATTTT
TRBJ1-6 TRBV30 NA TRBD1 13 CAWTGQGSSPLHF TGTGCCTGGACGGGACAGGGGAGTTCACCCCTCCACTTT
TRBJ2-5 TRBV27 NA TRBD1 14 CASSMQGAGETQYF TGTGCCAGCAGTATGCAGGGGGCTGGGGAGACCCAGTACTTC
TRBJ1-5 TRBV7-4 NA NA 14 CASSLDSLNQPQHF TGTGCCAGCAGCTTAGACAGCCTTAATCAGCCCCAGCATTTT
TRBJ2-7 TRBV10-3 NA TRBD1 15 CAISLGQRFSYEQYF TGTGCCATCAGCTTGGGACAGCGATTTTCCTACGAGCAGTACTTC
TRBJ2-3 TRBV9 NA NA 14 CASSNTGNTDTQYF TGTGCCAGCAGCAACACTGGAAACACAGATACGCAGTATTTT
TRBJ1-2 TRBV6-5 NA NA 15 CASSSEDRLGGGYTF TGTGCCAGCAGTTCCGAGGACAGACTTGGAGGTGGCTACACCTTC
TRBJ2-7 TRBV11-2 NA NA 17 CASSLGSAGIGVYEQYF TGTGCCAGCAGCTTAGGGTCAGCAGGGATTGGAGTGTACGAGCAGTACTTC
TRBJ1-5 TRBV19 once NA 13 CASTLLGDQPQHF TGTGCCAGTACCCTACTTGGGGATCAGCCCCAGCATTTT
TRBJ1-2 TRBV6-5 few NA 13 CASTKRWLYGYTF TGTGCCAGCACCAAAAGGTGGCTCTATGGCTACACCTTC
TRBJ2-3 TRBV6-1 NA NA 14 CASLGLSSPDTQYF TGTGCCAGCCTGGGACTCTCCTCCCCAGATACGCAGTATTTT
TRBJ1-1 TRBV7-9 NA NA 15 CASSLYSTGATEAFF TGTGCCAGCAGCTTATACTCAACAGGAGCTACTGAAGCTTTCTTT
TRBJ1-2 TRBV30 NA TRBD1 13 CAWSPGQDYGYTF TGTGCCTGGAGTCCGGGACAGGACTATGGCTACACCTTC
TRBJ2-7 TRBV7-8 many TRBD1 16 CASSLVSGDSNYEQYF TGTGCCAGCAGCTTAGTATCCGGGGACAGCAACTACGAGCAGTACTTC
TRBJ1-1 TRBV30 once NA 15 CAWSVPPRGNTEAFF TGTGCCTGGAGTGTACCCCCCCGAGGGAACACTGAAGCTTTCTTT
TRBJ2-5 TRBV28 NA NA 15 CASTNYRRYGETQYF TGTGCCAGCACTAACTATCGGAGGTATGGAGAGACCCAGTACTTC
TRBJ1-6 TRBV7-9 few NA 13 CASSWGGDSPLHF TGTGCCAGCAGTTGGGGGGGAGATTCACCCCTCCACTTT
TRBJ1-1 TRBV7-9 NA NA 14 CASSPWTTNTEAFF TGTGCCAGCAGCCCGTGGACAACCAACACTGAAGCTTTCTTT
TRBJ1-1 TRBV27 NA NA 13 CASRPERRSEAFF TGTGCCAGCAGGCCGGAGCGCCGGAGTGAAGCTTTCTTT
TRBJ2-1 TRBV4-1 few TRBD2 18 CASSPQDFYRTRPNEQFF TGCGCCAGCAGCCCCCAAGATTTTTACAGGACTAGGCCGAATGAGCAGTTCTTC
TRBJ2-5 TRBV5-1 once TRBD2 17 CASSLDSLAGRGETQYF TGCGCCAGCAGCTTGGATTCTCTAGCGGGAAGGGGAGAGACCCAGTACTTC
TRBJ2-1 TRBV30 NA NA 12 CAWSHRGGEQFF TGTGCCTGGAGCCACAGGGGGGGTGAGCAGTTCTTC
TRBJ2-1 TRBV5-4 many NA 14 CASSLGRDYNEQFF TGTGCCAGCAGCTTGGGGCGGGACTACAATGAGCAGTTCTTC
TRBJ2-7 TRBV5-5 NA NA 15 CASSLGSGLSYEQYF TGTGCCAGCAGCTTGGGGAGCGGGCTCTCCTACGAGCAGTACTTC